The sequence of this T cell receptor beta chain was determined in a study of control samples from healthy donors and cancer patients. Generated by immunoSEQ multiplex PCR, the TCRdb table keeps only in-frame clones and is missing some. The table lists around 90,000 clones, about 82% of them singletons, with more than 15% in the top ten. Sequenced: blood. The receptor comes from a young man in good health.

Here the CDR3 DNA reads TGCGCCAGCAGCTTGGGGGACGGGAGGATCGGGGAGCTGTTTTTT. Protein: CASSLGDGRIGELFF. The chain carries TRBV5-1 and TRBJ2-2, with 7 nucleotides matching TRBD2. The CDR3 is made up of 15 amino acids. Germline loops: CDR1 SGHRS, CDR2 YFSETQ. The V segment lost 0 bases and the J segment 7 bases; nucleotides outside the gene matches: 6.